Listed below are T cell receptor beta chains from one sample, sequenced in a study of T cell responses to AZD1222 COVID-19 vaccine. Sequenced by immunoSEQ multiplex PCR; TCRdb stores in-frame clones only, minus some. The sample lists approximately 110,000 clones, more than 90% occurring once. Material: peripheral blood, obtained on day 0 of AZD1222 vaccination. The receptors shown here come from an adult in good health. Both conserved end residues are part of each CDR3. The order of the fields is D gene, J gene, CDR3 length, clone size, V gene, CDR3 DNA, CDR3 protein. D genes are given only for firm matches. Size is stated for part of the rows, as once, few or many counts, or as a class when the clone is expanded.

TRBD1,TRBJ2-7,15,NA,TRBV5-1,TGCGCCAGCAGGCTCCAGGGACAGGGGGCTCTCGAGCAGTACTTC,CASRLQGQGALEQYF
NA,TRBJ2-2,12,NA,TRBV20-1,TGCAGTGCTAGTTCGGGAAAAGGGGAGCTGTTTTTT,CSASSGKGELFF
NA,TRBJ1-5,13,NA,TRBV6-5,TGTGCCAGCGGGACGTATAGCAATCAGCCCCAGCATTTT,CASGTYSNQPQHF
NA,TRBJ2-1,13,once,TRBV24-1,TGTGCCACCAGTGACCCTAGCATCAATGAGCAGTTCTTC,CATSDPSINEQFF
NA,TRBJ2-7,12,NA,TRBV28,TGTGCCAGCAGTTCAGTATTGTACGAGCAGTACTTC,CASSSVLYEQYF
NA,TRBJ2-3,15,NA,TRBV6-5,TGTGCCAGCAGTTACTCTCCCGGGGTGCCAGATACGCAGTATTTT,CASSYSPGVPDTQYF
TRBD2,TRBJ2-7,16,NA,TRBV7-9,TGTGCCAGCAGCTTAGGTCGGCGGGGGGCAGACTACGAGCAGTACTTC,CASSLGRRGADYEQYF
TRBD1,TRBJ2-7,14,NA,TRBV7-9,TGTGCCAGCAAAGACAGGGGTAGTAGTTACGAGCAGTACTTC,CASKDRGSSYEQYF
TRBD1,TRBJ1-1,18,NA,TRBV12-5,TGTGCTAGTGGTTTGAGCCTCATAATCAGGGGGCTGAGCACTGAAGCTTTCTTT,CASGLSLIIRGLSTEAFF
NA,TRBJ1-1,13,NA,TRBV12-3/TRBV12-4,TGTGCCAGCAGTTTACAGGGTAACACTGAAGCTTTCTTT,CASSLQGNTEAFF
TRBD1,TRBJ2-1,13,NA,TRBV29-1,TGCAGCGTCGGGACAGTTCTAAGCAATGAGCAGTTCTTC,CSVGTVLSNEQFF
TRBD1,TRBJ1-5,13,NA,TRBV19,TGTGCCAGTAAAGGACAGGGCGATCAGCCCCAGCATTTT,CASKGQGDQPQHF
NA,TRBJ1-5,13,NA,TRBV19,TGTGCCAGTAGTATAGGGTTCTCTCAGCCCCAGCATTTT,CASSIGFSQPQHF
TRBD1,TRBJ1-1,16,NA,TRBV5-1,TGCGCCAGCAGCTTAGAAAACAGGGGCTGGGACACTGAAGCTTTCTTT,CASSLENRGWDTEAFF
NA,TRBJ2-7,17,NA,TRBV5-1,TGCGCCAGCAGCTTGGGATCTCCTGGACAGTCTCCCTACGAGCAGTACTTC,CASSLGSPGQSPYEQYF
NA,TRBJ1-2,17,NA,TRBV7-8,TGTGCCAGCAGCTTAGCAGTCAACCGGGACATGGACTATGGCTACACCTTC,CASSLAVNRDMDYGYTF
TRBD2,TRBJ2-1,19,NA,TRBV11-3,TGTGCCAGCAGCTTAGATGGGACTAGGCGGGGACGTACCTACAATGAGCAGTTCTTC,CASSLDGTRRGRTYNEQFF
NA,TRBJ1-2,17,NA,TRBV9,TGTGCCAGCAGCGTAGTCACAGGGATTCCTATCCCCTATGGCTACACCTTC,CASSVVTGIPIPYGYTF
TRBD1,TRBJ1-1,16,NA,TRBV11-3,TGTGCCAGCAGCGTACGGACAGGGGGCGCGGGCACTGAAGCTTTCTTT,CASSVRTGGAGTEAFF
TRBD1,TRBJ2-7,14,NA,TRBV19,TGTGCCAGTAGTATCAGGGACAGGCGTTACGAGCAGTACTTC,CASSIRDRRYEQYF
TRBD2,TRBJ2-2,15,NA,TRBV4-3,TGCGCCAGCAGCCAAGGCGGGGGAGCCACCGGGGAGCTGTTTTTT,CASSQGGGATGELFF
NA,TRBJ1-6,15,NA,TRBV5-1,TGCGCCAGCAGCTTGACAGGGAAAGACCGTTCACCCCTCCACTTT,CASSLTGKDRSPLHF
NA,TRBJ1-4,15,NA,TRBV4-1,TGCGCCAGCAGCCGCCAGGCAATGGCTAATGAAAAACTGTTTTTT,CASSRQAMANEKLFF
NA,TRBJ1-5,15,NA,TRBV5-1,TGCGCCAGCAGCTTGGCTGGGGACGGATATCAGCCCCAGCATTTT,CASSLAGDGYQPQHF
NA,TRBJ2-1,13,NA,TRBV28,TGTGCCAGCAGGCCCGGATCCTACAATGAGCAGTTCTTC,CASRPGSYNEQFF
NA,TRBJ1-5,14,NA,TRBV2,TGTGCCAGCAGCGCAACAGGGCTCAATCAGCCCCAGCATTTT,CASSATGLNQPQHF
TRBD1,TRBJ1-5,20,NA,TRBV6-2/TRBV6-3,TGTGCCAGCAGTTACTCTTTTTTCGGGACAGGGGGCGATAGCAATCAGCCCCAGCATTTT,CASSYSFFGTGGDSNQPQHF
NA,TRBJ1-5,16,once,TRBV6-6,TGTGCCAGCAGTTACTTCTCGGAGGGGGGTGGGCAGCCCCAGCATTTT,CASSYFSEGGGQPQHF
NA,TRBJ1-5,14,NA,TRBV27,TGTGCCAGCAGCCCACAGAATAGCAATCAGCCCCAGCATTTT,CASSPQNSNQPQHF
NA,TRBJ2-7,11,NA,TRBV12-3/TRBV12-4,TGTGCCAGCAGTTTAGGAAACGAGCAGTACTTC,CASSLGNEQYF
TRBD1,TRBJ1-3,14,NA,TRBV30,TGTGCCTGGAGTGCAGGGGGCGTTGGAAACACCATATATTTT,CAWSAGGVGNTIYF
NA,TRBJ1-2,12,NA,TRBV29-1,TGCAGTCGTAACAGGGATCTGGGAGGCTACACCTTC,CSRNRDLGGYTF
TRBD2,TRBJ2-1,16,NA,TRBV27,TGTGCCAGCAGTATAACTAGCGGGAGGTCCTACAATGAGCAGTTCTTC,CASSITSGRSYNEQFF
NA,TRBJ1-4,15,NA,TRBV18,TGTGCCAGCTCTGGGTACGGAAGGCTGAATGAAAAACTGTTTTTT,CASSGYGRLNEKLFF
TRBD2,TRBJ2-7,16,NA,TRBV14,TGTGCCAGCAGCCCCCGGGGGGGCATTAACTCCTACGAGCAGTACTTC,CASSPRGGINSYEQYF
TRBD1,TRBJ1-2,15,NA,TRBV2,TGTGCCAGCAGTGATAAGGGGAAGGGGGCCTATGGCTACACCTTC,CASSDKGKGAYGYTF
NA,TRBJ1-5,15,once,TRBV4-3,TGCGCCAGCAGCCAAGATGCAGGGCACAATCAGCCCCAGCATTTT,CASSQDAGHNQPQHF
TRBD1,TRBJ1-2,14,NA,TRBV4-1,TGCGCCAGCAGCGCCCAGGGGGGGAGCTATGGCTACACCTTC,CASSAQGGSYGYTF
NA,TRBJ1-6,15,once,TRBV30,TGTGCCTGGAGTTTTACAGGCCACTATAATTCACCCCTCCACTTT,CAWSFTGHYNSPLHF
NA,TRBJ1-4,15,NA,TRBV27,TGTGCCAGCAGTTTGTCGTCAAACCCGAATGAAAAACTGTTTTTT,CASSLSSNPNEKLFF
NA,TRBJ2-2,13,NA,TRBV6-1,TGTGCCAGCAGTGAAGGTAGAGCCGGGGAGCTGTTTTTT,CASSEGRAGELFF
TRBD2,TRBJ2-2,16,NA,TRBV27,TGTGCCAGCAGACAAGGACTAGCGGGGGACACCGGGGAGCTGTTTTTT,CASRQGLAGDTGELFF
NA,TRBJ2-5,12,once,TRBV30,TGTGCCTGGAGCGCACCCAGAGAGACCCAGTACTTC,CAWSAPRETQYF
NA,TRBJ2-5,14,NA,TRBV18,TGTGCCAGCTCCCCTCGGGGGGCGGGGGAGACCCAGTACTTC,CASSPRGAGETQYF
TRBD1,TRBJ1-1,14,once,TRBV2,TGTGCCAGCAGTAACAGGGGGGGGAACACTGAAGCTTTCTTT,CASSNRGGNTEAFF
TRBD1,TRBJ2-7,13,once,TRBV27,TGTGCCAGCCGGACAGGGAGTCCCTACGAGCAGTACTTC,CASRTGSPYEQYF
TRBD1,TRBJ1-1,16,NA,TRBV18,TGTGCCAGCTCATTCACTTCCGGGACAGTAAACACTGAAGCTTTCTTT,CASSFTSGTVNTEAFF
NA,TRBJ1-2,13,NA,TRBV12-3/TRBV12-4,TGTGCCAGCAGTTTTGCGTCGGACTATGGCTACACCTTC,CASSFASDYGYTF
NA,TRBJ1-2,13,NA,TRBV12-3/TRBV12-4,TGTGCCAGCAGTTTAGAGGGTGACTATGGCTACACCTTC,CASSLEGDYGYTF
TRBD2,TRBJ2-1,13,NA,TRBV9,TGTGCCAGCGGCGGGAGCGGAACCAATGAGCAGTTCTTC,CASGGSGTNEQFF
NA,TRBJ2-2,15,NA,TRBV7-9,TGTGCCAGCAGCTTGGCCGGGACCGACACCGGGGAGCTGTTTTTT,CASSLAGTDTGELFF
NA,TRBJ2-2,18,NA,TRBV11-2,TGTGCCAGCAGCAATCTTGGAATAGCCGGACTGAACACCGGGGAGCTGTTTTTT,CASSNLGIAGLNTGELFF
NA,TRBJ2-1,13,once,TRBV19,TGTGCCAGTAGTCCGGGGACCAACAATGAGCAGTTCTTC,CASSPGTNNEQFF
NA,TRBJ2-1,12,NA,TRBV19,TGTGCCAGTAGTATAGGCGTCAATGAGCAGTTCTTC,CASSIGVNEQFF
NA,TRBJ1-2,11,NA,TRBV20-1,TGCAGTGCTTTCGGGGCCTATGGCTACACCTTC,CSAFGAYGYTF
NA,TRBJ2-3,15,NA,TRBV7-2,TGTGCCAGCAGCTTAGAGGGGCGAGGAACAGATACGCAGTATTTT,CASSLEGRGTDTQYF
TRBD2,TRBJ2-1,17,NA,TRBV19,TGTGCCAGTAACAATCTAGCGGGAGGCCTAAAGAACAATGAGCAGTTCTTC,CASNNLAGGLKNNEQFF
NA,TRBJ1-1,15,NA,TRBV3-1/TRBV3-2,TGTGCCAGCAGCCTCGGCCCAGACGGGAACACTGAAGCTTTCTTT,CASSLGPDGNTEAFF
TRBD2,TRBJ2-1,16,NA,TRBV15,TGTGCCACCAGCAGAAAGCGGGGGGCTGTCTACAATGAGCAGTTCTTC,CATSRKRGAVYNEQFF
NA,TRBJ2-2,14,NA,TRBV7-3,TGTGCCAGCAGCAAAATCAGGGGCCACGGGGAGCTGTTTTTT,CASSKIRGHGELFF